This TCR beta chain was recovered during a study of blood T cells in healthy people across ages. Together with a sample-barcoded 5' primer, a J-beta primer mix was included in a second PCR lasting about 7 to 11 cycles. Each CDR3 protein is one row after TCRdb ran MiXCR on the 5' RACE reads. The sample contains about 800,000 distinct CDR3 sequences, 20% to 30% of which appear only once. The same sample was also studied in work on T cells of mothers and their children. From that report: No T cell clones of persistent microchimeric origin were detected.

The source of this sequence is a boy younger than 18 in good health. Sequences were obtained from blood.

This chain's CDR3 is CASSQDLWVSYGYTF. The CDR3 DNA sequence: TGCGCCAGCAGCCAAGACTTGTGGGTTAGCTATGGCTACACCTTC. The gene calls are TRBV4-1 and TRBJ1-2; D unresolved. CDR3 length: 15 amino acids. CDR1 and CDR2 from the germline V gene are MGHRA and YSYEKL. V lost 0 bases and J lost 4, with 12 bases in between.